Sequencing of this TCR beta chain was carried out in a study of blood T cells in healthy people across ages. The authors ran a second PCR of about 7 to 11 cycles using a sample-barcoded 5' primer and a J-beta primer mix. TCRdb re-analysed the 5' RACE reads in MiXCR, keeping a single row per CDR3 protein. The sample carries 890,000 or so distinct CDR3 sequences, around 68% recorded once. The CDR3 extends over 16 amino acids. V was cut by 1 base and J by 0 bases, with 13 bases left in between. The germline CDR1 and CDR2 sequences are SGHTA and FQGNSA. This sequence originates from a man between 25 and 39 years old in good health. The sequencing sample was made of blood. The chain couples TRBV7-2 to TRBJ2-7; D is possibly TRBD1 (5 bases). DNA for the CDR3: TGTGCCAGCAGCTTAGGGGCCGCGACAGCCTCCTACGAGCAGTACTTC. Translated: CASSLGAATASYEQYF.